This T cell receptor (beta chain) emerged from a study of early T cells in non-severe SARS-CoV-2 infection. Study in general: Sequencing was performed on bulk RNA from unsorted whole blood, leaving chains unpaired.

This clonotype showed up many times. As yet, its antigen is unknown. This CDR3 region has 14 residues. With 5 bases removed from V and 4 bases from J, the gap between germline ends came to 9 bases. The V gene's germline CDR1 is MDHEN and CDR2 SYDVKM. Study-wide results and limits: The matching step, a VDJdb search, favored anti-spike CD8 responses and missed private and CD4 specificities.

Molecules of cDNA were individually given unique molecular identifiers that were attached to them. In TCRdb, the 5' RACE reads were re-called with MiXCR into one record per CDR3 protein. The sample consists of about 97,000 distinct CDR3 sequences, 8% to 13% of them appearing once. The sequences come from whole blood, collected at baseline. The chain combines TRBV28 with TRBJ1-6; D is undetermined. This clonotype was obtained from an adult who was a healthcare worker with PCR-confirmed SARS-CoV-2 infection or an uninfected control (not recorded which). CDR3 region: CASSPFTYNSPLHF. In nucleotides, the CDR3 is TGTGCCAGCAGTCCGTTTACTTATAATTCACCCCTCCACTTT.